This entry describes one T cell receptor beta chain. Assay used: immunoSEQ multiplex PCR; TCRdb lists only in-frame clones, some missing. The sample has approximately 730,000 clones, around 85% seen once. The sample is drawn from a study of shared T cell receptors in the human thymus. These data were also reused for a study on human thymus T cells. As that report states: Apparent skewing of V and J gene usage characterized both thymic and blood repertoires.

The source material was thymocytes. The receptor was derived from a girl in the first two years of life with a congenital heart defect.

CDR3 nucleotide sequence: TGTGCCAGCAGCTTAGGTCCAGCCGGACAGGGGGATGGAGAGACCCAGTACTTC. This sequence encodes CASSLGPAGQGDGETQYF. This chain connects TRBV7-9 to TRBJ2-5; 10 nucleotides agree with TRBD1. V lost 1 base, J lost 4 bases, and 12 bases stayed unmatched. The germline V gene has CDR1 SEHNR and CDR2 FQNEAQ (reference sequence). CDR3 length: 18 residues.